A selection of T cell receptor beta chains follows, all from one sample in a study of T cell repertoires in cytomegalovirus infection. TCRdb reprocessed the reads with MiXCR, giving one entry per CDR3 protein. Found here are fewer than 950,000 distinct CDR3 sequences, 32% of them singletons; the top ten hold around an eighth. For these receptors, no antigen is known. Sequencing was performed on cultured CD8+ T cells from PBMCs, taken from culture after CMV antigen stimulation. The receptor set was obtained from a human donor in good health (CMV status not recorded). Some clones in this sample may be carry-over from other donors' samples. Each CDR3 is given with its conserved first and last residue. Each record gives: CDR3 protein, V gene.

CSARSGQGTLYGYTF,TRBV20-1
CASSLSGEWTGELFF,TRBV7-9
CASSLDRMINERQFF,TRBV5-1
CAISATGGEQYF,TRBV10-3
CASTNYVGDNEQFF,TRBV6-2/TRBV6-3
CASTLYQGRQPQHF,TRBV27
CASSYSRGAGDLTDTQYF,TRBV6-6
CASSFGGPDLRKLFF,TRBV6-5
CASSVQGLLDTEAFF,TRBV19
CASSSSGGSGNTIYF,TRBV6-5
CASSLGHHSTDTQYF,TRBV7-8
CASSFPDKYNEQFF,TRBV7-9
CATRPGVAYNEQFF,TRBV11-2
CASSLESQAQHF,TRBV7-9
CASSYSQSAYEQYF,TRBV6-5
CASSLGRIPSTDTQYF,TRBV28
CASSEDGSSSYGYTF,TRBV2
CASVFQTSGGMDTQYF,TRBV12-5
CASKNSAYGYTF,TRBV13
CAISPTSGQNTGELFF,TRBV10-3
CASSEVAGGIMNTGELFF,TRBV10-2
CASTGDGYTEAFF,TRBV12-3/TRBV12-4
CASSLAIGTDTQYF,TRBV7-6
CSASGQGGLNTEAFF,TRBV20-1
CATPFEGAYGNTIYF,TRBV12-3/TRBV12-4
CASSLRLTGPVEQYF,TRBV5-8